The 18 T cell receptor beta chains below all came from one sample that was sequenced in a study of blood T cell repertoires in COVID-19. Clones were sequenced by immunoSEQ multiplex PCR, and TCRdb holds only the in-frame ones, with some missing. The sample holds under 150,000 clones, roughly 80% seen once. Sequencing was carried out using peripheral blood. The receptors here all came from a man aged 30 to 39 with acute or convalescent COVID-19.

This clone has more than one count but fewer than ten. The chain recombines TRBV6-2 or TRBV6-3 with TRBJ2-6; 7 bases map to TRBD2. After removal of 7 bases from V and 0 bases from J, the junction contained 3 bases not matched to a gene. Germline lookup yields CDR1 MNHEY and CDR2 SVGEGT. This CDR3 comprises 15 residues. The CDR3, as DNA: TGTGCCAGCACCCCGGGGGGCTCTGGGGCCAACGTCCTGACTTTC. It yields the protein CASTPGGSGANVLTF.

The chain has TRBV10-3 and TRBJ1-1; D gene unclear. Germline loops: CDR1 ENHRY, CDR2 SYGVKD. The CDR3 is 13 amino acids. V was shortened by 7 bases and J by 2 bases, with 11 bases between the two germline ends. The CDR3 reads CAIIGQSNTEAFF. For the CDR3, the DNA is TGTGCCATCATTGGGCAGTCAAACACTGAAGCTTTCTTT.

This chain links TRBV30 with TRBJ1-6; a possible D gene is TRBD1 (5 bases). Trimming took 2 bases from V and 8 from J, leaving 16 bases between them. The germline gives CDR1 GTSNPN, CDR2 SVGIG (reference sequence). The CDR3 covers 15 residues. This CDR3 reads CAWSQTVSQHSPLHF. Here the CDR3 DNA reads TGTGCCTGGAGTCAGACAGTATCCCAACATTCACCCCTCCACTTT.

The chain combines TRBV30 with TRBJ2-3, with 9 bases fitting TRBD1. This CDR3 contains 14 residues. Germline loops: CDR1 GTSNPN, CDR2 SVGIG (reference sequence). Unmatched junction bases numbered 6, after V lost 4 bases and J lost 4 bases. The CDR3 DNA reads TGTGCCTGGACGACAGGGGGTCTCCCAGATACGCAGTATTTT. This sequence encodes CAWTTGGLPDTQYF.

V and J are TRBV5-4 and TRBJ2-3; 12 nucleotides agree with TRBD2. Losses at the gene ends were 4 bases for V and 3 bases for J; bases not matched to a gene: 6. The CDR3 is 16 residues long. Germline CDR1 reads SGHNT; CDR2 reads YYREEE (reference sequence). The CDR3 DNA sequence: TGTGCCAGCAGCCCAAGACTAGCGGGAGTGACAGATACGCAGTATTTT. It translates to CASSPRLAGVTDTQYF.

CDR3 sequence (DNA): TGTGCCAGCAGTAACGGACTAGCCGAGCAGTTCTTC. It encodes CASSNGLAEQFF. This chain links TRBV12-3 or TRBV12-4 with TRBJ2-1; 8 bases align to TRBD2. This CDR3 has 12 amino acids. V shed 5 bases, J shed 10 bases, and the junction held 4 bases outside the gene matches.

V usage is TRBV5-1 and J usage is TRBJ1-1; 9 bases fit TRBD1. The CDR3 runs 14 residues. Trimming cost V 4 bases and J 7 bases; bases outside gene matches: 8. From germline, CDR1 is SGHRS and CDR2 YFSETQ. The CDR3 nucleotides are TGCGCCAGCAGCCAACAAACAGGGGGCAATGAAGCTTTCTTT. It codes for CASSQQTGGNEAFF. Drawing the rest from reference TRBV5-1 and TRBJ1-1, the complete variable domain is KAGVTQTPRYLIKTRGQQVTLSCSPISGHRSVSWYQQTPGQGLQFLFEYFSETQRNKGNFPGRFSGRQFSNSRSEMNVSTLELGDSALYLCASSQQTGGNEAFFGQGTRLTVV.

The V gene is TRBV10-3, the J gene TRBJ1-1, with 9 positions matching TRBD1. Trimming cost V 3 bases and J 5 bases; bases outside gene matches: 7. The CDR3 has 15 amino acids. Per the germline V gene, CDR1 is ENHRY and CDR2 is SYGVKD. The chain's CDR3 is CAISDYRGPRTEAFF. For the CDR3, the DNA is TGTGCCATCAGTGACTACAGGGGGCCCCGAACTGAAGCTTTCTTT.

This chain links TRBV4-3 with TRBJ1-3; tentative D call: TRBD1 (6 bases). V was cut by 2 bases and J by 1 base, with 6 bases left in between. Germline CDR1 is LGHNA and CDR2 is YSLEER. The CDR3 length is 14 residues. The CDR3 region is CASSQTGSGNTIYF. CDR3 nucleotides: TGCGCCAGCAGCCAAACAGGGTCTGGAAACACCATATATTTT.

The chain joins TRBV10-3 to TRBJ1-1; maybe TRBD1 (6 bases). Germline lookup yields CDR1 ENHRY and CDR2 SYGVKD. Between the trimmed V and J ends, which lost 3 bases and 1 base, there was a span of 12 bases. The CDR3 has 15 residues. The CDR3: CAISDEGTPNTEAFF. The DNA for the CDR3 is TGTGCCATCAGTGACGAGGGGACACCGAACACTGAAGCTTTCTTT.

The chain recombines TRBV4-2 with TRBJ2-2; 12 bases fit TRBD2. The V gene's germline CDR1 is LGHNA and CDR2 YNFKEQ. The CDR3 is made up of 19 amino acids. Losses at the gene ends were 6 bases for V and 3 bases for J; bases not matched to a gene: 14. The CDR3 is CASSPAPLAGGPDTGELFF. CDR3 bases: TGTGCCAGCAGTCCAGCCCCTCTAGCGGGGGGGCCAGACACCGGGGAGCTGTTTTTT.

The chain recombines TRBV29-1 with TRBJ1-5; D is undetermined. In germline, CDR1 is SQVTM, CDR2 ANQGSEA. This CDR3 is 13 amino acids long. V was clipped by 4 bases and J by 1 base, with 8 bases between them. Here the CDR3 reads CSVAEESNQPQHF. The CDR3 coding sequence is TGCAGCGTTGCCGAGGAGAGCAATCAGCCCCAGCATTTT.

The chain has TRBV19 and TRBJ2-1; 12 bases align to TRBD2. V dropped 10 bases and J dropped 7; count of bases not matched to a gene: 8. The CDR3 loop spans 14 amino acids. Germline CDR1 LNHDA, CDR2 SQIVND (reference sequence). Here the CDR3 reads CATQGTSGSNEQFF. CDR3 sequence (DNA): TGTGCCACCCAGGGGACTAGCGGGTCGAATGAGCAGTTCTTC.

The chain links TRBV6-1 to TRBJ1-5; D gene unclear. Germline assignment: CDR1 MNHNS and CDR2 SASEGT. V lost 2 bases to trimming and J lost 2 bases, with 10 bases between them. The CDR3 loop spans 15 amino acids. CDR3 in DNA: TGTGCCAGCAGTGAACCTAGCCAGGGCAATCAGCCCCAGCATTTT. This sequence encodes CASSEPSQGNQPQHF.

V gene TRBV15 combines with J gene TRBJ1-4, with no clear D. This CDR3 contains 16 residues. Germline V lookup: CDR1 LNHNV, CDR2 YYDKDF (reference sequence). Trimming took off 4 bases at V and 0 bases at J, with 12 bases between the two ends. The CDR3 loop is CATSKITPPTNEKLFF. For the CDR3, the DNA is TGTGCCACCAGCAAAATAACACCACCAACTAATGAAAAACTGTTTTTT.

The chain links TRBV15 to TRBJ2-3; 7 bases are shared with TRBD2. CDR1 and CDR2 (germline): LNHNV, YYDKDF (reference sequence). The CDR3 is made up of 15 amino acids. The trim removed 5 bases at V and 4 bases at J, leaving 9 bases unmatched. The DNA for the CDR3 is TGTGCCACCAGCCGCCGGACTAGTTCCTCAGATACGCAGTATTTT. Translating it yields CATSRRTSSSDTQYF.

This chain uses TRBV7-3 with TRBJ2-2, with 8 bases fitting TRBD2. The germline V gene encodes CDR1 SGHTA and CDR2 FQGTGA. This CDR3 is 15 amino acids long. With 5 bases clipped from V and 1 base from J, the junction kept 3 bases outside the gene matches. CDR3 bases: TGTGCCAGCAGCCCACTAGCGGAGAACACCGGGGAGCTGTTTTTT. This sequence encodes CASSPLAENTGELFF.

A few counts support this clone. The chain joins TRBV5-1 to TRBJ2-1; 7 positions match TRBD2. The CDR3 is 18 amino acids. V was pared by 4 bases and J by 0 bases, with 13 bases of the junction left unmatched. Germline CDR1 is SGHRS and CDR2 is YFSETQ. CDR3 DNA: TGCGCCAGCAGCCCCCAGTTGGGGGGGTGGGGCTCCTACAATGAGCAGTTCTTC. It is translated as CASSPQLGGWGSYNEQFF.